Listed below are T cell receptor beta chains from one sample, sequenced in a study of T-cell reconstitution after alpha-beta-depleted transplantation in children. TCRdb reanalysed the PCR reads using MiXCR and keeps one entry per CDR3 protein. The repertoire includes 220,000 or so distinct CDR3 sequences, less than 9% of them detected once, and approximately 6.3% sits in the top ten. The sample in question was PBMCs, mostly from graft donor cells, obtained 180 days after TCRalphabeta/CD19-depleted stem cell transplant. Receptors originate from a male patient younger than 18 who had a stem cell transplant for acute lymphoblastic leukemia, so the T cells may come from the graft donor. Both conserved end residues are part of each CDR3. The order of the fields is J gene, V gene, CDR3 protein.

>TRBJ1-3|TRBV6-2/TRBV6-3
CASSYWTSPGNTIYF
>TRBJ2-1|TRBV27
CASSSNGPEQFF
>TRBJ2-2|TRBV6-2/TRBV6-3
CASRSGQLNTGELFF
>TRBJ2-1|TRBV10-3
CAIRRDLQSYNEQFF
>TRBJ2-1|TRBV28
CASSPLRLAAKLYNEQFF
>TRBJ2-1|TRBV5-1
CASSQRGSGIDEQFF
>TRBJ2-7|TRBV28
CASRSGTTYEQYF
>TRBJ1-1|TRBV6-2/TRBV6-3
CASSYGGRVTEAFF
>TRBJ1-5|TRBV6-1
CASSSHNQPQHF
>TRBJ2-7|TRBV20-1
CSAIGLAVTSYEQYF
>TRBJ2-1|TRBV2
CAGPGLDGNEQFF
>TRBJ2-3|TRBV5-8
CASSLTGPSSNTQYF
>TRBJ2-7|TRBV28
CASSISRDRVQQYF
>TRBJ2-3|TRBV15
CATSAGPSTDTQYF
>TRBJ1-1|TRBV12-3/TRBV12-4
CASINRQGRGTEAFF
>TRBJ2-1|TRBV12-3/TRBV12-4
CASSLGLAGNEQFF
>TRBJ1-4|TRBV12-3/TRBV12-4
CASSPRVGGEKLFF
>TRBJ2-7|TRBV6-5
CASSYSRDTPNEQYF
>TRBJ2-1|TRBV20-1
CSARDAGGPYNEQFF
>TRBJ1-3|TRBV12-3/TRBV12-4
CASSLGKGHPGNTIYF
>TRBJ2-7|TRBV20-1
CSARGSGGWYEQYF
>TRBJ2-7|TRBV11-1
CASSLERVTSYEQYF
>TRBJ2-1|TRBV10-1
CASSGPRGEQFF
>TRBJ1-2|TRBV29-1
CSVAQDSNYGYTF
>TRBJ1-1|TRBV28
CASSGTGPQAFF
>TRBJ2-5|TRBV5-1
CASSAGGQETQYF
>TRBJ2-5|TRBV5-6
CASSEPGTSEETQYF
>TRBJ2-2|TRBV12-3/TRBV12-4
CASSFTFGFLESGTGELFF
>TRBJ2-2|TRBV6-2/TRBV6-3
CASSFTPGVTGELFF
>TRBJ2-6|TRBV5-1
CASSAGANVLTF
>TRBJ2-7|TRBV15
CATSPRDGIAQYF
>TRBJ2-3|TRBV7-3
CASSLWSGASTDTQYF
>TRBJ1-1|TRBV7-8
CASSLVEGVGGAAFF
>TRBJ1-6|TRBV11-1
CASSSQGNSPLHF
>TRBJ2-2|TRBV12-3/TRBV12-4
CASSLGVTGGVRTGELFF
>TRBJ2-2|TRBV29-1
CSAGGGTSAIGELFF
>TRBJ2-1|TRBV9
CASSVGGLAYNEQFF
>TRBJ2-4|TRBV28
CASTSSWLAGPLAKNIQYF
>TRBJ1-3|TRBV27
CASSSGPRSGNTIYF
>TRBJ2-3|TRBV20-1
CSARVRTPDTQYF
>TRBJ2-2|TRBV7-8
CASSLGLGGGNTGELFF
>TRBJ2-6|TRBV9
CASSAGQEASGANVLTF
>TRBJ1-1|TRBV2
CASSEGGANTEAFF
>TRBJ2-2|TRBV7-3
CASSPEGGLGELFF
>TRBJ1-5|TRBV3-1
CASSQENQPQHF
>TRBJ2-1|TRBV4-1
CASSQDRLVGRLSSYNEQFF
>TRBJ2-6|TRBV2
CASRGSDKQGSF
>TRBJ1-2|TRBV6-5
CASSRGQLYGYTF
>TRBJ2-7|TRBV3-1
CASRLAGGHEQYF
>TRBJ2-2|TRBV23-1
CASLQGASSGELFF
>TRBJ2-5|TRBV28
CASSFGDRKTQYF
>TRBJ2-7|TRBV25-1
CASSVRQGTSYEQYF
>TRBJ2-2|TRBV28
CASSHTQGVVGELFF
>TRBJ2-7|TRBV5-5
CASSSGPQGEQYF
>TRBJ1-2|TRBV10-3
CAISESKDTGIVYGYTF
>TRBJ2-3|TRBV4-2
CASSQESPVFTDTQYF
>TRBJ2-3|TRBV11-2
CASSASGAREFYTQYF